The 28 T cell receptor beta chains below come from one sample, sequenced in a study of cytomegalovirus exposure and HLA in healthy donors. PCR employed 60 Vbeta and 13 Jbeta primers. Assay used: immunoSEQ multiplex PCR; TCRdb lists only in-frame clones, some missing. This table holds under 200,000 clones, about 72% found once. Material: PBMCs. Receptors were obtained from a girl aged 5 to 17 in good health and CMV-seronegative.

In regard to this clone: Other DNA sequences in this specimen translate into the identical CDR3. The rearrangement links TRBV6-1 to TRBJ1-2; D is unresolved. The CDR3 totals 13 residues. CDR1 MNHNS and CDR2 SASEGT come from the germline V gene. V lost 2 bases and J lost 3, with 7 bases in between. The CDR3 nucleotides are TGTGCCAGCAGTGAATCGGGTGACTATGGCTACACCTTC. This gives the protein CASSESGDYGYTF.

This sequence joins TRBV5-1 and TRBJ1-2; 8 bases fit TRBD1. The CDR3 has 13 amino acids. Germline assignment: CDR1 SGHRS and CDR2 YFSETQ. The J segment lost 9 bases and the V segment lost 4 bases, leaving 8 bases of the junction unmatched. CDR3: CASSPDRESSYTF. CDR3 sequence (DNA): TGCGCCAGCAGCCCGGACAGGGAAAGTAGCTACACCTTC.

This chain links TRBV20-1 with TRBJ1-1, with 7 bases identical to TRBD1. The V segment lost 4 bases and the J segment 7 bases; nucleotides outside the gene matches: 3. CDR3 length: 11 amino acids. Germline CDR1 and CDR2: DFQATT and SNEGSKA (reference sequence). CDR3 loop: CSAIRQGEAFF. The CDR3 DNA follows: TGCAGTGCTATTCGACAGGGTGAAGCTTTCTTT.

CDR3 nucleotide sequence: TGTGCCAGCAGCCCCGGACACAGGAGCTCCTACGAGCAGTACTTC. It translates to CASSPGHRSSYEQYF. The chain has TRBV6-5 and TRBJ2-7, with D perhaps matching TRBD1 (5 bases). With 6 bases removed from V and 0 bases from J, the gap between germline ends came to 15 bases. Germline CDR1 and CDR2: MNHEY and SVGAGI. This CDR3 spans 15 amino acids.

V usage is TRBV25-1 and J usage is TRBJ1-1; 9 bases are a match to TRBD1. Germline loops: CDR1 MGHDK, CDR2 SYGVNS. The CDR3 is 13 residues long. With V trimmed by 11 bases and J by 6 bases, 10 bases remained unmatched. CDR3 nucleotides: TGTGCCTCCGATAGGGGGACAGGGTCTGAAGCTTTCTTT. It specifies CASDRGTGSEAFF.

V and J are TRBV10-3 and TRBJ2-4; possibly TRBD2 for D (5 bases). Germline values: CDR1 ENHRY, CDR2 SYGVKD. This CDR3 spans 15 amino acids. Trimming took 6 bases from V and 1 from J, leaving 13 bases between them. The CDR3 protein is CAISQGGLAKNIQYF. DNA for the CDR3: TGTGCCATCAGCCAAGGAGGTTTGGCCAAAAACATTCAGTACTTC.

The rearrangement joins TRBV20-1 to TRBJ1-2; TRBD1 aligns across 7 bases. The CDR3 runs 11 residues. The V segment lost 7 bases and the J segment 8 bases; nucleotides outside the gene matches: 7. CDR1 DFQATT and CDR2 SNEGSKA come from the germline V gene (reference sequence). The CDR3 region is CSVTGVGGYTF. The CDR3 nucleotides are TGCAGTGTAACAGGGGTGGGGGGCTACACCTTC.

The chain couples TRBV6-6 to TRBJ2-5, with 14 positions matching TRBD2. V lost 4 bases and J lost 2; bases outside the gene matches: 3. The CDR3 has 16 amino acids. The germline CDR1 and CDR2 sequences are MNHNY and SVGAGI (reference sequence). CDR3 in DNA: TGTGCCAGCAGTTTCCGACTAGCGGGGGGGCAAGAGACCCAGTACTTC. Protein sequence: CASSFRLAGGQETQYF.

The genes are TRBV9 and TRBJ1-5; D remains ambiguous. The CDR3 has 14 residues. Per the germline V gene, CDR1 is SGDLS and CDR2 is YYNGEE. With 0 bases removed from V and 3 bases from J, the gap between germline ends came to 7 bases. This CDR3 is CASSVAGDNQPQHF. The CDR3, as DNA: TGTGCCAGCAGCGTAGCCGGGGACAATCAGCCCCAGCATTTT. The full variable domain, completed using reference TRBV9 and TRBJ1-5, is DSGVTQTPKHLITATGQRVTLRCSPRSGDLSVYWYQQSLDQGLQFLIQYYNGEERAKGNILERFSAQQFPDLHSELNLSSLELGDSALYFCASSVAGDNQPQHFGDGTRLSIL.

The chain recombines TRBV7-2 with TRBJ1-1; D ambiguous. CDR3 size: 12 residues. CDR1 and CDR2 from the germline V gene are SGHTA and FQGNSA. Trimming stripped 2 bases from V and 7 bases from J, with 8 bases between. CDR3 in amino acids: CASSLNGGEAFF. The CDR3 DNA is TGTGCCAGCAGCTTAAATGGAGGTGAAGCTTTCTTT.

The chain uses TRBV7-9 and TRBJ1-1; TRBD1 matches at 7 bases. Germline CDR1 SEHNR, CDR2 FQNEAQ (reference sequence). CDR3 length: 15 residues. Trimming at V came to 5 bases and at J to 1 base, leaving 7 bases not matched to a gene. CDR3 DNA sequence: TGTGCCAGCAGCGGGACGGGACAGTCGAACACTGAAGCTTTCTTT. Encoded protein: CASSGTGQSNTEAFF.

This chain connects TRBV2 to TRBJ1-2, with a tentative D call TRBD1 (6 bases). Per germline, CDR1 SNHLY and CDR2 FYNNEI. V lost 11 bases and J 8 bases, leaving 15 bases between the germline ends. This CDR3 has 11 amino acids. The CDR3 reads CACGGARGYTF. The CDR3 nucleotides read TGTGCCTGCGGGGGGGCGCGCGGCTACACCTTC.

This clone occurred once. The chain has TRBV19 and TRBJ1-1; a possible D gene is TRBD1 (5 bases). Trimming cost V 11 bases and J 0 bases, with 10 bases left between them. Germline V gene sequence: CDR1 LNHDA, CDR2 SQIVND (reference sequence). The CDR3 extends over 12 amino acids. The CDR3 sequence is CADRPMNTEAFF. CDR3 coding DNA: TGTGCCGACAGACCAATGAACACTGAAGCTTTCTTT.

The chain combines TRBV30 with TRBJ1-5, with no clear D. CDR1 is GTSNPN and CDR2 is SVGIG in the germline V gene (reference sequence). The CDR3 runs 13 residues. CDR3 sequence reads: CGFSAGGNQPQHF. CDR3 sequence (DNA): TGTGGATTCTCAGCGGGAGGCAATCAGCCCCAGCATTTT. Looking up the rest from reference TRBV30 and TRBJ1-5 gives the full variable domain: SQTIHQWPATLVQPVGSPLSLECTVEGTSNPNLYWYRQAAGRGLQLLFYSVGIGQISSEVPQNLSASRPQDRQFILSSKKLLLSDSGFYLCGFSAGGNQPQHFGDGTRLSIL.

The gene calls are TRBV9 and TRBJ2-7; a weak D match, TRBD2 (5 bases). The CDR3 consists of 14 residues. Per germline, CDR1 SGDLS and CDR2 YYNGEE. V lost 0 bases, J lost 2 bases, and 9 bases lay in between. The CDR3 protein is CASSVGTEPYEQYF. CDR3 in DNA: TGTGCCAGCAGCGTAGGGACTGAACCCTACGAGCAGTACTTC.

The CDR3 spells CASSRPRLVMSPDTQYF. The CDR3 DNA is TGTGCCAGCAGCAGACCCCGACTAGTTATGTCCCCAGATACGCAGTATTTT. V and J are TRBV9 and TRBJ2-3, with a tentative D call TRBD2 (6 bases). This CDR3 contains 17 residues. CDR1 SGDLS and CDR2 YYNGEE come from the germline V gene. V was clipped by 4 bases and J by 4 bases, with 22 bases between them.

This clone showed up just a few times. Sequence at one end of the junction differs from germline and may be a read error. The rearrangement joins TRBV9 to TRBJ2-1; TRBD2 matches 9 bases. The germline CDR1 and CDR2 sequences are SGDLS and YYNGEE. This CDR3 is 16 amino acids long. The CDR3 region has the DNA TGTGCCACCAGCGGGGGGCCCCCGGGGGGCTACAATGAGCAGTTCTTC. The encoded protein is CATSGGPPGGYNEQFF.

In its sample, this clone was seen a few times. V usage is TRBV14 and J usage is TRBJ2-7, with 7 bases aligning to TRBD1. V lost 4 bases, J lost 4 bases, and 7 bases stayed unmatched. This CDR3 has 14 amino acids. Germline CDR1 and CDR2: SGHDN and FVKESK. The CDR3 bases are TGTGCCAGCAGCCCTCGACAGGGAGCTTACGAGCAGTACTTC. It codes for CASSPRQGAYEQYF.

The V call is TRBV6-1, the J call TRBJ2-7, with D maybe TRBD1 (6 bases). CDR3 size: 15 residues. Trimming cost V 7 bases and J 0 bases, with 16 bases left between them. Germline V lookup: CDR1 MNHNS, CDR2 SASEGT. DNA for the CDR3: TGTGCCAGCAAAAACAGGGCCCGATCCTCCTACGAGCAGTACTTC. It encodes CASKNRARSSYEQYF.

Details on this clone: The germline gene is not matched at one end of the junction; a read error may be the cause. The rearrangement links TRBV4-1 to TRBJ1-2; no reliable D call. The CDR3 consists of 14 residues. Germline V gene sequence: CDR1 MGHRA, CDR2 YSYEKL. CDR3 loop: CASSQEDSNYDYTF. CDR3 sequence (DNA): TGCGCCAGCAGCCAAGAGGATTCTAACTATGACTACACCTTC.

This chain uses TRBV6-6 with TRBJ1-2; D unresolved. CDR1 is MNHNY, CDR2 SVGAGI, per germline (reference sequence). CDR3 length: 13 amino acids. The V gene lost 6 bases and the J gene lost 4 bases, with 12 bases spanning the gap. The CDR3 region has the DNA TGTGCCAGCAGGATCGGGGAATCCTATGGCTACACCTTC. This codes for CASRIGESYGYTF.

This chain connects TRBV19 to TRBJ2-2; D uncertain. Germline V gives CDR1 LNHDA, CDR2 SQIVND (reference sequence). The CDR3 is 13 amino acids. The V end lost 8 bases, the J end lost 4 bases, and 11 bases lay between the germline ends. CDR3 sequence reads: CASSPKSTGELFF. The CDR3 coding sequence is TGTGCCAGTTCGCCTAAGAGCACCGGGGAGCTGTTTTTT.

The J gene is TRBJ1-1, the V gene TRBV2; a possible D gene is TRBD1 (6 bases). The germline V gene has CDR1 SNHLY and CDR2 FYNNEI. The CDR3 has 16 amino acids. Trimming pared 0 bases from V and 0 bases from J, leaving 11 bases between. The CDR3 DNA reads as TGTGCCAGCAGTGAAGCGCATAACAGGGTGAACACTGAAGCTTTCTTT. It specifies CASSEAHNRVNTEAFF.

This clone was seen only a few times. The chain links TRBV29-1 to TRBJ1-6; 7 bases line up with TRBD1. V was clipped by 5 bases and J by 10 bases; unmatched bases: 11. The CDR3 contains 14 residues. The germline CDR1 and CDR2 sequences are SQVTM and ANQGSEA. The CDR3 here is CSVRDRDSPSPLHF. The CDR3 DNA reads TGCAGCGTTCGCGACCGGGACAGTCCCTCACCCCTCCACTTT.

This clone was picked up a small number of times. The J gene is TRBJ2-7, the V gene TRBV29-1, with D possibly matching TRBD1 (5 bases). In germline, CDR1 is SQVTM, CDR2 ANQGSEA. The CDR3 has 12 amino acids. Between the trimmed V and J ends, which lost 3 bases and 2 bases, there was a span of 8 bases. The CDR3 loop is CSVEVRAYEQYF. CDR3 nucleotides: TGCAGCGTTGAGGTCAGGGCCTACGAGCAGTACTTC.

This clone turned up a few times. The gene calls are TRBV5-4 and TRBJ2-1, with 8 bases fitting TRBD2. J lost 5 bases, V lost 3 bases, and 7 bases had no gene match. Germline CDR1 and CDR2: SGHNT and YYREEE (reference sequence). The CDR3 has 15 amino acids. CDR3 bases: TGTGCCAGCAGCTCGCTACTAGCGGAGAACAATGAGCAGTTCTTC. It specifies CASSSLLAENNEQFF.

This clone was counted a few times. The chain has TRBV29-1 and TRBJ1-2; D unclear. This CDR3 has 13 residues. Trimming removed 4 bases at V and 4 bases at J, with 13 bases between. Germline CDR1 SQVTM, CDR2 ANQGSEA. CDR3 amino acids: CSVVLDGLYGYTF. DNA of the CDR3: TGCAGCGTTGTCCTTGATGGCCTCTATGGCTACACCTTC. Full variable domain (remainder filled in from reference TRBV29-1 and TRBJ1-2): SAVISQKPSRDICQRGTSLTIQCQVDSQVTMMFWYRQQPGQSLTLIATANQGSEATYESGFVIDKFPISRPNLTFSTLTVSNMSPEDSSIYLCSVVLDGLYGYTFGSGTRLTVV.

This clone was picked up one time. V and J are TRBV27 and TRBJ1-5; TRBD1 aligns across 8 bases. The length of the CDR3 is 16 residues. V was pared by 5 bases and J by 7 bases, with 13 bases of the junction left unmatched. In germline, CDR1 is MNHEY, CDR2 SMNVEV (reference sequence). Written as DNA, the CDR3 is TGTGCCAGCAGTCCCCTGGGACAGGTCCTCGGGCAGCCCCAGCATTTT. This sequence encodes CASSPLGQVLGQPQHF.